The rows below give T cell receptor beta chains drawn from one sample of a study of vaccination effects on CD4 cells after COVID-19. Their antigens are not known. The data were produced by immunoSEQ multiplex PCR, yet TCRdb's version contains in-frame clones alone and is incomplete. Altogether tens of thousands of clones are present, roughly 76% being singletons, with the ten largest covering about 23%. The sequencing here drew on CD4+ T cells from PBMCs cultured with SARS-CoV-2 spike peptides, taken before COVID-19 vaccination. Receptors originate from a human donor who received a COVID-19 vaccine. CDR3s include the opening cysteine and the closing phenylalanine or tryptophan. Each record gives: D gene, V gene, clone size, J gene, CDR3 protein, CDR3 DNA. D genes are given only for firm matches. The size entry is marked missing in some rows and otherwise reads once, few, many or a size class.

TRBD2,TRBV3-1/TRBV3-2,NA,TRBJ2-7,CASSHRGLARSYEQYF,TGTGCCAGCAGCCACCGAGGACTAGCGAGGAGCTACGAGCAGTACTTC
NA,TRBV7-9,NA,TRBJ2-3,CASSLVAAIGIDTQYF,TGTGCCAGCAGCTTAGTAGCCGCAATCGGGATAGATACGCAGTATTTT
TRBD1,TRBV5-1,NA,TRBJ2-7,CASSLVGQASEQYF,TGCGCCAGCAGCTTGGTGGGACAGGCTTCCGAGCAGTACTTC
NA,TRBV3-1/TRBV3-2,once,TRBJ1-1,CASSPGRTNTEAFF,TGTGCCAGCAGCCCTGGACGGACAAACACTGAAGCTTTCTTT
NA,TRBV4-2,NA,TRBJ2-1,CASSQVTGTTSNEQFF,TGTGCCAGCAGCCAAGTTACAGGGACGACATCCAATGAGCAGTTCTTC
TRBD2,TRBV7-6,NA,TRBJ2-2,CASSPGLPGTGELFF,TGTGCCAGCAGCCCGGGACTACCCGGAACCGGGGAGCTGTTTTTT
NA,TRBV6-5,NA,TRBJ2-3,CASSRRDSHTDTQYF,TGTGCCAGCAGTAGGCGGGACTCCCACACAGATACGCAGTATTTT
TRBD2,TRBV28,NA,TRBJ2-7,CASTFSGSGGYEQYF,TGTGCCAGCACCTTTAGCGGGAGTGGGGGTTATGAGCAGTACTTC
TRBD1,TRBV7-9,NA,TRBJ1-1,CASSPNRGSNTEAFF,TGTGCCAGCAGTCCAAACAGGGGGTCGAACACTGAAGCTTTCTTT
TRBD1,TRBV27,NA,TRBJ1-1,CASTRDRGRGDTEAFF,TGTGCCAGCACCCGGGACAGGGGGCGAGGTGACACTGAAGCTTTCTTT
TRBD2,TRBV20-1,NA,TRBJ2-7,CSASSGRESFKQYF,TGCAGTGCTAGTTCCGGGCGGGAGAGCTTCAAGCAGTACTTC
NA,TRBV27,once,TRBJ2-1,CASSRMNEQFF,TGTGCCAGCAGCCGGATGAATGAGCAGTTCTTC
NA,TRBV6-5,NA,TRBJ1-1,CASILGGNTEAFF,TGTGCCAGCATCCTAGGGGGGAACACTGAAGCTTTCTTT
NA,TRBV5-6,NA,TRBJ2-7,CASSLRGSREQYF,TGTGCCAGCAGCTTGAGGGGCTCGAGAGAGCAGTACTTC
NA,TRBV9,NA,TRBJ2-7,CASSPNPAYEQYF,TGTGCCAGCAGCCCGAACCCAGCCTACGAGCAGTACTTC
NA,TRBV20-1,NA,TRBJ1-1,CSAHPGTEAFF,TGCAGTGCTCACCCGGGCACTGAAGCTTTCTTT
NA,TRBV7-9,NA,TRBJ1-1,CASTRIGGEGTEAFF,TGTGCCAGCACCAGAATAGGGGGGGAAGGAACTGAAGCTTTCTTT
NA,TRBV30,NA,TRBJ2-1,CAWSGRRGAAQFF,TGTGCCTGGAGTGGGCGAAGGGGCGCGGCCCAGTTCTTC